The 30 T cell receptor beta chains presented below share a single source sample, sequenced in a study of molecular identifiers for immune sequencing clone quantification. TCRdb redid the calling of the PCR reads with MiXCR, one entry per CDR3 protein. The table records a few hundred thousand distinct CDR3 sequences, about 22% of them present only once. Sequenced input: naive CD8+ T cells from blood, with Jurkat cell RNA spiked in. Described subset: FACS-sorted CD8+CD4-CCR7+CD45RA+ naive T cells. The receptor source for this set is a human donor in good health. Some libraries in this study had Jurkat cell RNA spiked in.

A word on this clonotype: A much larger clonotype is one base distant, so this may be a read error. The chain is built from TRBV29-1 and TRBJ2-7; D gene ambiguous. This CDR3 is built from 11 residues. Germline values: CDR1 SQVTM, CDR2 ANQGSEA. The CDR3 nucleotides read TGCAGCGGGTTTATGGGGTACGGGCAGTACTTC. Protein sequence: CSGFMGYGQYF.

This sequence joins TRBV2 and TRBJ2-3; TRBD2 might be the D (5 bases). Trimming took off 8 bases at V and 0 bases at J, with 15 bases between the two ends. Per germline, CDR1 SNHLY and CDR2 FYNNEI. This CDR3 spans 15 amino acids. Here the CDR3 reads CASPGVFPSTDTQYF. The CDR3 DNA reads as TGTGCCAGCCCCGGGGTCTTTCCTAGCACAGATACGCAGTATTTT.

V gene TRBV3-1 combines with J gene TRBJ2-7; 7 bases are a match to TRBD1. Germline V gives CDR1 LGHDT, CDR2 YNNKEL (reference sequence). The CDR3 has 14 residues. The ends lost 0 bases at V and 6 bases at J; junction bases unmatched: 5. The CDR3 DNA reads as TGTGCCAGCAGCCAAGAGGACAGGCGGATCGAGCAGTACTTC. It translates to CASSQEDRRIEQYF.

This clonotype has a handful of counts. Its ends do not fully match the called genes, so a read error is possible. The CDR3 sequence: CASSIAYPGELSF. The CDR3 coding sequence is TGTGCCAGTAGTATAGCCTATCCGGGGGAGCTGTCTTTT. The V call is TRBV19, the J call TRBJ2-2; tentatively, D is TRBD2 (6 bases). CDR3 length: 13 residues. Germline-derived CDR1 and CDR2 are LNHDA and SQIVND (reference sequence).

Comment on this clonotype: A much larger clone differs from this one at a single base, so this may be a read error. V and J are TRBV4-2 and TRBJ1-5, with TRBD1 as a possible D gene (5 bases). V lost 0 bases to trimming and J lost 7 bases, with 10 bases between them. CDR1 LGHNA and CDR2 YNFKEQ come from the germline V gene. The CDR3 is 14 residues long. In DNA, the CDR3 is TGTGCCAGCAGCCAAGACAGGGTAGAACAGCCCCAGCATTTT. Translated, it gives CASSQDRVEQPQHF.

This chain links TRBV28 with TRBJ2-7; D call uncertain. Germline lookup yields CDR1 MDHEN and CDR2 SYDVKM. Trimming took 5 bases from V and 3 from J, leaving 17 bases between them. This CDR3 spans 15 amino acids. CDR3 nucleotides: TGTGCCAGCAGTCCGATCGTCGAGTCTTTCTACGAGCAGTACTTC. It encodes CASSPIVESFYEQYF.

This clonotype was detected a few times. The chain combines TRBV19 with TRBJ2-6, with unresolved D. Germline V lookup: CDR1 LNHDA, CDR2 SQIVND (reference sequence). The CDR3 length is 14 residues. The germline V and J ends were trimmed by 0 bases and 2 bases, with 2 bases remaining between them. The CDR3 region is CASSIDAGANVLTF. Written as DNA, the CDR3 is TGTGCCAGTAGTATAGACGCTGGGGCCAACGTCCTGACTTTC.

This clonotype has a handful of counts. V gene TRBV13 combines with J gene TRBJ1-2; the match to TRBD1 covers 10 bases. CDR1 PRHDT and CDR2 FYEKMQ come from the germline V gene (reference sequence). The CDR3 loop spans 15 amino acids. With 6 bases clipped from V and 0 bases from J, the junction kept 4 bases outside the gene matches. The CDR3 region has the DNA TGTGCCAGCAGTTACGGACAGGGGGCTAACTATGGCTACACCTTC. Translated: CASSYGQGANYGYTF.

With regard to this clonotype: A much more abundant neighbour one base away suggests this may be a read error. This rearrangement joins TRBV7-9 to TRBJ1-4; 7 bases map to TRBD1. CDR3 length: 17 amino acids. In germline, CDR1 is SEHNR, CDR2 FQNEAQ (reference sequence). CDR3 nucleotide sequence: TGTGCCAGCAGCGCCCGCCCTTCGACAGGGATTAATGAAGAACTGTTTTTT. Encoded protein: CASSARPSTGINEELFF. Variable domain in full (rest from reference TRBV7-9 and TRBJ1-4): DTGVSQNPRHKITKRGQNVTFRCDPISEHNRLYWYRQTLGQGPEFLTYFQNEAQLEKSRLLSDRFSAERPKGSFSTLEIQRTEQGDSAMYLCASSARPSTGINEELFFGSGTQLSVL.

The J gene is TRBJ2-1, the V gene TRBV18, with 9 positions matching TRBD2. The CDR3 length is 17 residues. Trimming removed 0 bases from V and 6 bases from J; junction bases left unmatched: 9. Germline-derived CDR1 and CDR2 are KGHSH and LQKENI. CDR3 coding DNA: TGTGCCAGCTCACCACCCGTTCCAGCGGGGGGAGTCAATGAGCAGTTCTTC. Encoded protein: CASSPPVPAGGVNEQFF.

The J gene is TRBJ1-1, the V gene TRBV10-2, with D possibly matching TRBD1 (6 bases). Germline V gene data show CDR1 as WSHSY and CDR2 as SAAADI. The CDR3 is made up of 14 amino acids. V was pared by 0 bases and J by 1 base, with 6 bases between. This chain's CDR3 is CASSESGGNTEAFF. CDR3 in DNA: TGCGCCAGCAGTGAGTCAGGGGGGAACACTGAAGCTTTCTTT.

This clonotype was found a few times. This chain uses TRBV7-3 with TRBJ2-5; TRBD2 aligns across 7 bases. This CDR3 is built from 15 residues. Trimming took 6 bases from V and 2 from J; bases not matched to a gene: 9. The V gene's germline CDR1 is SGHTA and CDR2 FQGTGA. Here the CDR3 DNA reads TGTGCCAGCAGTGCTATCGGGGGGAGGCAAGAGACCCAGTACTTC. Translated, it gives CASSAIGGRQETQYF.

With regard to this clonotype: This could be a read error, since a much larger clone is one nucleotide away. V gene TRBV28 combines with J gene TRBJ2-5; D ambiguous. CDR3 size: 11 residues. Germline loops: CDR1 MDHEN, CDR2 SYDVKM. CDR3 sequence (DNA): TGTGCCAACAGTTCTGAAGAGACCCAGTACTTC. Translating it yields CANSSEETQYF.

This clonotype was detected many times. This rearrangement joins TRBV9 to TRBJ2-3, with 8 bases aligning to TRBD1. Germline loops: CDR1 SGDLS, CDR2 YYNGEE. The CDR3 spans 15 residues. The V gene end was trimmed by 0 bases and the J gene end by 5 bases; junction bases not matched to a gene: 5. The CDR3 DNA reads as TGTGCCAGCAGCGTAGCAGGACAGGGAGGAGATACGCAGTATTTT. It translates to CASSVAGQGGDTQYF.

About this clonotype itself: Being one base from a much bigger clone, this may be a read error. This rearrangement joins TRBV4-3 to TRBJ1-1, with D hard to call. Germline CDR1 is LGHNA and CDR2 is YSLEER. This CDR3 contains 15 residues. V lost 0 bases and J 2 bases, leaving 10 bases between the germline ends. In DNA, the CDR3 is TGCGCCAGCAGCCAAGATCGGCACCAAAACACTGAAGCTTTCTTT. This translates into CASSQDRHQNTEAFF.

Worth noting for this clonotype: This may stem from a read error, because a much larger clone lies one nucleotide away. The chain is built from TRBV7-2 and TRBJ2-3; D is uncertain. The CDR3 loop spans 14 amino acids. Germline V gene data show CDR1 as SGHTA and CDR2 as FQGNSA. The CDR3 here is CASSLAPPPDTQCF. CDR3 sequence (DNA): TGTGCCAGCAGCTTAGCCCCGCCCCCGGATACGCAGTGTTTT.

At least ten counts were recorded for this clonotype. The chain links TRBV6-9 to TRBJ2-3; 8 bases are shared with TRBD1. The CDR3 covers 16 residues. V was clipped by 6 bases and J by 1 base; unmatched bases: 9. CDR1 is MNHGY, CDR2 SVAAGI, per germline. CDR3 DNA sequence: TGTGCCAGCAGGAACCTCAGGGGGCGCCGCACAGATACGCAGTATTTT. Amino acids: CASRNLRGRRTDTQYF.

This clonotype was observed many times. The chain combines TRBV9 with TRBJ2-3, with TRBD2 matching over 10 bases. Per germline, CDR1 SGDLS and CDR2 YYNGEE. Germline trimming cut 4 bases from V and 2 bases from J; bases unmatched to any gene: 7. The CDR3 contains 16 residues. CDR3 protein: CASSTPLAGVTDTQYF. As DNA, the CDR3 is TGTGCCAGCAGCACCCCTCTAGCGGGAGTCACAGATACGCAGTATTTT.

This clonotype was detected many times. J is TRBJ2-7 and V is TRBV9; D perhaps matches TRBD2 (5 bases). The length of the CDR3 is 12 residues. Trimming left V 3 bases short and J 6 bases short, with 10 bases between. Germline assignment: CDR1 SGDLS and CDR2 YYNGEE. CDR3 region: CASSAIGGEQYF. CDR3 bases: TGTGCCAGCAGCGCCATCGGAGGCGAGCAGTACTTC.

In this sample, this clonotype turned up many times. The gene calls are TRBV5-4 and TRBJ2-7, with D uncertain. Trimming removed 0 bases at V and 2 bases at J, with 9 bases between. Germline V CDR1 and CDR2: SGHNT, YYREEE (reference sequence). The CDR3 extends over 14 amino acids. The CDR3 DNA reads TGTGCCAGCAGCTTGGGCGACATCCCCTACGAGCAGTACTTC. It is translated as CASSLGDIPYEQYF.

This clonotype was detected ten times or more. This chain uses TRBV5-6 with TRBJ2-7; D remains unclear. The CDR3 runs to 13 residues. V was shortened by 4 bases and J by 2 bases, with 10 bases between the two germline ends. From germline, CDR1 is SGHDT and CDR2 YYEEEE. The CDR3 reads CASSPRTTYEQYF. CDR3 coding DNA: TGTGCCAGCAGCCCTAGAACAACCTACGAGCAGTACTTC.

J is TRBJ2-1 and V is TRBV27; TRBD2 matches 8 bases. Trimming at V came to 4 bases and at J to 1 base, leaving 3 bases not matched to a gene. The length of the CDR3 is 15 residues. Germline CDR1 and CDR2: MNHEY and SMNVEV (reference sequence). Written as DNA, the CDR3 is TGTGCCAGCAGTTGGGCGGGAGGATCCTACAATGAGCAGTTCTTC. It is translated as CASSWAGGSYNEQFF.

This clonotype was detected a few times. The chain recombines TRBV19 with TRBJ2-7; 10 bases match TRBD1. The germline V gene has CDR1 LNHDA and CDR2 SQIVND (reference sequence). V lost 5 bases, J lost 5 bases, and 9 bases stayed unmatched. This CDR3 has 15 amino acids. CDR3: CASSSLRDRGDEQYF. The DNA for the CDR3 is TGTGCCAGTAGTTCGCTAAGGGACAGGGGTGACGAGCAGTACTTC.

This clonotype was counted many times. The chain combines TRBV7-2 with TRBJ2-5, with 8 bases identical to TRBD1. Germline CDR1 SGHTA, CDR2 FQGNSA. The CDR3 sequence is 15 residues long. V lost 5 bases and J lost 9; bases outside the gene matches: 14. The CDR3 DNA follows: TGTGCCAGCAGCCAAGATGACAGGGGCGTAAGGGCCCAGTACTTC. Residues: CASSQDDRGVRAQYF.

The sample holds a few counts of this clonotype. V is TRBV7-9 and J is TRBJ2-2; D might be TRBD1 (5 bases). The germline V gene has CDR1 SEHNR and CDR2 FQNEAQ (reference sequence). The V end was cut by 2 bases, the J end by 6 bases, with 7 bases between. The CDR3 loop spans 13 amino acids. The CDR3 region is CASSLRQSGELFF. CDR3 nucleotide sequence: TGTGCCAGCAGCTTACGACAGTCCGGGGAGCTGTTTTTT.

This clonotype was seen a handful of times. This rearrangement joins TRBV12-3 or TRBV12-4 to TRBJ2-1, with TRBD1 identical over 11 bases. The CDR3 sequence is 16 residues long. The junction had 9 bases not matched to a gene; V was cut back by 5 bases and J by 6 bases. In DNA, the CDR3 is TGTGCCAGCAGTGGAGTTGGGACAGGGGGTCCCAATGAGCAGTTCTTC. This codes for CASSGVGTGGPNEQFF.

The chain has TRBV30 and TRBJ2-3; D is undetermined. Trimming left V 2 bases short and J 2 bases short, with 5 bases between. The CDR3 extends over 12 amino acids. In germline, CDR1 is GTSNPN, CDR2 SVGIG (reference sequence). Here the CDR3 reads CAWSITTDTQYF. CDR3 coding DNA: TGTGCCTGGAGTATAACCACAGATACGCAGTATTTT.

The chain combines TRBV12-3 or TRBV12-4 with TRBJ2-3; D is ambiguous. Trimming removed 3 bases at V and 0 bases at J, with 16 bases between. The CDR3 is 17 amino acids. The CDR3 spells CASSFSGQRASTDTQYF. The CDR3 nucleotides are TGTGCCAGCAGTTTCAGTGGGCAAAGGGCTAGCACAGATACGCAGTATTTT.

This clonotype came up a few times. This rearrangement joins TRBV29-1 to TRBJ1-2; 7 bases fit TRBD1. J was trimmed by 5 bases and V by 0 bases; bases with no gene match: 18. The germline V gene encodes CDR1 SQVTM and CDR2 ANQGSEA. CDR3 length equals 18 residues. Here the CDR3 DNA reads TGCAGCGTTGAAGATCGTGGGGACAGCTACGACGATTCATATGGCTACACCTTC. Amino acid sequence: CSVEDRGDSYDDSYGYTF.

Of note for this clonotype: One base away lies a much larger clone, so this may be a sequencing read error. The chain combines TRBV29-1 with TRBJ2-2, with 8 nucleotides matching TRBD1. CDR1 SQVTM and CDR2 ANQGSEA come from the germline V gene. The CDR3 sequence is 14 residues long. The CDR3 region has the DNA TGCGGCGTCCGCACAGGGGGACCTCTGTGGGAGCTGTTTTTT. This codes for CGVRTGGPLWELFF.